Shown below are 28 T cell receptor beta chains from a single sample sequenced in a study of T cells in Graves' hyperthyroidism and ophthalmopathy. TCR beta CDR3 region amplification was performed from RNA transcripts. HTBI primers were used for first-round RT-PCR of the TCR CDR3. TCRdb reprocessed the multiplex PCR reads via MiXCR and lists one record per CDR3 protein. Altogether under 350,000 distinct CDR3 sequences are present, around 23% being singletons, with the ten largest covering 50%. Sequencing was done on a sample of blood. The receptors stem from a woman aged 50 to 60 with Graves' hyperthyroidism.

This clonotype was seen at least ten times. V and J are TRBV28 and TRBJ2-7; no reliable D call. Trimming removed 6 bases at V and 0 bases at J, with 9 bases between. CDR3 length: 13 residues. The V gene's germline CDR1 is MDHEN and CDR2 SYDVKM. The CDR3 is CASRETSSYEQYF. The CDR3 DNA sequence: TGTGCCAGCAGGGAGACAAGCTCCTACGAGCAGTACTTC.

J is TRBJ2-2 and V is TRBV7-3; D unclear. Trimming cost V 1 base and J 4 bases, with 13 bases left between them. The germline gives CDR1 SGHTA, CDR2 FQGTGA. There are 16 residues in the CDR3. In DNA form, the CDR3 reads TGTGCCAGCAGCTTAAGGCGTGGGCCCAGCACCGGGGAGCTGTTTTTT. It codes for CASSLRRGPSTGELFF.

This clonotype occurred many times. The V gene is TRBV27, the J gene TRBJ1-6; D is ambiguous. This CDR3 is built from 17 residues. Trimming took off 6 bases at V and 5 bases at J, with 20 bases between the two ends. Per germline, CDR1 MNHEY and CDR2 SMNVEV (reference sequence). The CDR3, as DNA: TGTGCCAGCAGGAAGAAACAGCGCCTGTTAGATAATTCACCCCTCCACTTT. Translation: CASRKKQRLLDNSPLHF.

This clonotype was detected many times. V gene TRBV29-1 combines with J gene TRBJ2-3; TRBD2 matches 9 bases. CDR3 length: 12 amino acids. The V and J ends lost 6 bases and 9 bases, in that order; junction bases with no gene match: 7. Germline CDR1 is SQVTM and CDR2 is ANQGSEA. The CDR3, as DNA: TGCAGCGTCGCCCCGACTAGCGGAACGCAGTATTTT. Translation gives CSVAPTSGTQYF.

The CDR3, as DNA: TGCAGTGTGGATGGGACAGGGGGGGAGACCCAGTACTTC. Translation: CSVDGTGGETQYF. V and J are TRBV20-1 and TRBJ2-5; 11 positions match TRBD1. V dropped 7 bases and J dropped 5; count of bases not matched to a gene: 6. CDR3 length equals 13 residues. Germline V gene data show CDR1 as DFQATT and CDR2 as SNEGSKA (reference sequence).

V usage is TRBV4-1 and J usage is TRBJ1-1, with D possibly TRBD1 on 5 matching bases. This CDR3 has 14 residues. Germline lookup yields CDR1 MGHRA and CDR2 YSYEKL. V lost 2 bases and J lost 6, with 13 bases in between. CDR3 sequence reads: CASSQPGRKAEAFF. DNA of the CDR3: TGCGCCAGCAGCCAACCGGGACGGAAGGCTGAAGCTTTCTTT.

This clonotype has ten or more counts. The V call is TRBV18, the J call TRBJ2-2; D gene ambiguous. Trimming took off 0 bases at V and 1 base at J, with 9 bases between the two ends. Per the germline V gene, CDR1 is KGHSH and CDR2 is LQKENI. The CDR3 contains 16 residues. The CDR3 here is CASSPPGHRNTGELFF. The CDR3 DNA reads TGTGCCAGCTCACCACCTGGTCATCGGAACACCGGGGAGCTGTTTTTT. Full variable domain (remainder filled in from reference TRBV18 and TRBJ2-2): NAGVMQNPRHLVRRRGQEARLRCSPMKGHSHVYWYRQLPEEGLKFMVYLQKENIIDESGMPKERFSAEFPKEGPSILRIQQVVRGDSAAYFCASSPPGHRNTGELFFGEGSRLTVL.

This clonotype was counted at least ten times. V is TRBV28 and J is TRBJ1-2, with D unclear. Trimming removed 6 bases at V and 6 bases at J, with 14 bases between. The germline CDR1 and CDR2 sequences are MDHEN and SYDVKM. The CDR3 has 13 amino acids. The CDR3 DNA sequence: TGTGCCAGCAGACCGGGTCCAGTGAATGGCTACACCTTC. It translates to CASRPGPVNGYTF.

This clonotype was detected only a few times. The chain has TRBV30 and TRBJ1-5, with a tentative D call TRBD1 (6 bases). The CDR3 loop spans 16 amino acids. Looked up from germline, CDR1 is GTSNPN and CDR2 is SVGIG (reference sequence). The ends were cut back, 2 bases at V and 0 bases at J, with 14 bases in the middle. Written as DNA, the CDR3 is TGTGCCTGGAGTAGGGGGGACCCCGCTAGCAATCAGCCCCAGCATTTT. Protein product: CAWSRGDPASNQPQHF.

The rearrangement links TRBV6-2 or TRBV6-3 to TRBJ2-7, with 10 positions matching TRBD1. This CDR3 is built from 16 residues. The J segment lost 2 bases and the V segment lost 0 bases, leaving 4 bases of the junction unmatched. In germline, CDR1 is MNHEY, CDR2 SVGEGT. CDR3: CASSYSGTGATYEQYF. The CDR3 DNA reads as TGTGCCAGCAGTTACTCGGGGACAGGGGCTACCTACGAGCAGTACTTC.

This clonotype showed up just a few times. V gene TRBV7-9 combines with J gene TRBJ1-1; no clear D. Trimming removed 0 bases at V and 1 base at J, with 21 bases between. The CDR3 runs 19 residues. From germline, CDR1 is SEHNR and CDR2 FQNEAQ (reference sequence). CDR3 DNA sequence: TGTGCCAGCAGCTTAGCCCCGTGGGTGACAACAACGGGGAACACTGAAGCTTTCTTT. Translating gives CASSLAPWVTTTGNTEAFF.

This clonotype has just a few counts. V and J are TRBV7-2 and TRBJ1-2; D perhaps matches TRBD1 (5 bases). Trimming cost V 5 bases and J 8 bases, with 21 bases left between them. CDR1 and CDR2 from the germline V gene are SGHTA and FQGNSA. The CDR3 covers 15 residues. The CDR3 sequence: CASSQIPGRRKGYTF. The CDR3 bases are TGTGCCAGCAGCCAAATCCCAGGGCGTCGGAAAGGCTACACCTTC.

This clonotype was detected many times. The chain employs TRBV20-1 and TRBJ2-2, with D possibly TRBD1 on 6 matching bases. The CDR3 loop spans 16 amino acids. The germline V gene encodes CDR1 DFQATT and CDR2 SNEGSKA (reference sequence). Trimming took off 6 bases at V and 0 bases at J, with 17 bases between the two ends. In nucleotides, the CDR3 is TGCAGTGCGGCCGGGACACGTAGCGCGAACACCGGGGAGCTGTTTTTT. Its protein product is CSAAGTRSANTGELFF.

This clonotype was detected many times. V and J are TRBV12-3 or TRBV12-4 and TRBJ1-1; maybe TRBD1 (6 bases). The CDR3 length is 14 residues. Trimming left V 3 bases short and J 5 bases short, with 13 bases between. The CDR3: CASSFVQGGTEAFF. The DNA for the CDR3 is TGTGCCAGCAGTTTCGTACAGGGCGGGACTGAAGCTTTCTTT.

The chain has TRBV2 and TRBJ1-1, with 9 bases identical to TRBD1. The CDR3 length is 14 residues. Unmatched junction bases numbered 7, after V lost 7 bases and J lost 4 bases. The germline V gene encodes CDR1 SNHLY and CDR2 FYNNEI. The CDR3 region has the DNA TGTGCCAGCAAACGGACAGGGGAAGTCACTGAAGCTTTCTTT. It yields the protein CASKRTGEVTEAFF.

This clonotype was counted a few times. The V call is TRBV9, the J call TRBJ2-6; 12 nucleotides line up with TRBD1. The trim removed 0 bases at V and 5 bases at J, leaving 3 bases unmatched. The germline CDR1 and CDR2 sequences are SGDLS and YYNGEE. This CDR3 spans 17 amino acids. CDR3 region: CASSVGGQGARANVLTF. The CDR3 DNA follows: TGTGCCAGCAGCGTAGGGGGACAGGGGGCGAGGGCCAACGTCCTGACTTTC. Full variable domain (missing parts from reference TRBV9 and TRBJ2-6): DSGVTQTPKHLITATGQRVTLRCSPRSGDLSVYWYQQSLDQGLQFLIQYYNGEERAKGNILERFSAQQFPDLHSELNLSSLELGDSALYFCASSVGGQGARANVLTFGAGSRLTVL.

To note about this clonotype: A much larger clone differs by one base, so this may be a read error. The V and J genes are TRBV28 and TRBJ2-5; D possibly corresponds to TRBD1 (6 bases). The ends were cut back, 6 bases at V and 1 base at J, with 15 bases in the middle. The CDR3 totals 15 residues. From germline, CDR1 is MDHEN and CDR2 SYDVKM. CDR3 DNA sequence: TGTGCCAGCAGCTCACTCGGGACACTCCAAGAGACCCAGTACTTC. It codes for CASSSLGTLQETQYF.

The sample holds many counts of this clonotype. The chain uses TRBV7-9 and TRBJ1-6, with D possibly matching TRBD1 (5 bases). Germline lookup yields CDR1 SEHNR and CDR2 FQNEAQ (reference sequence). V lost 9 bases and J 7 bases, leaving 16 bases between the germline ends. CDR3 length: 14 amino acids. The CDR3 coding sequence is TGTGCCAGTACACGGGGGGGTGGCAATTCACCCCTCCACTTT. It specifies CASTRGGGNSPLHF.

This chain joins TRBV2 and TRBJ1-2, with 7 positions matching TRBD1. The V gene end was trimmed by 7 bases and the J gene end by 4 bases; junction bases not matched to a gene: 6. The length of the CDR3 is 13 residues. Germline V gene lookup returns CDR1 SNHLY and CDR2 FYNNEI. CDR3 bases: TGTGCCAGCACCCTAGACAGGGTCTATGGCTACACCTTC. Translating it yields CASTLDRVYGYTF.

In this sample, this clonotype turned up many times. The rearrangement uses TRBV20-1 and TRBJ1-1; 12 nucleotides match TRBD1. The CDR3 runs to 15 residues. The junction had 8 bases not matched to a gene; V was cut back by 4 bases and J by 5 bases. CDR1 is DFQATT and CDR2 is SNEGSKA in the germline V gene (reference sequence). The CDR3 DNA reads TGCAGTGCTAACAGGGACAGGGGGCGACGGACTGAAGCTTTCTTT. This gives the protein CSANRDRGRRTEAFF.

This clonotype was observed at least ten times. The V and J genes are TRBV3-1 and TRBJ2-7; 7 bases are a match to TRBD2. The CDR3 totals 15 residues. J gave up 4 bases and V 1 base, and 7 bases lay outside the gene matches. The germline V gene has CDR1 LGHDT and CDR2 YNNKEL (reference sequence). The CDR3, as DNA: TGTGCCAGCAGCCAAGTTGTGACTAGCCGATACGAGCAGTACTTC. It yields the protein CASSQVVTSRYEQYF.

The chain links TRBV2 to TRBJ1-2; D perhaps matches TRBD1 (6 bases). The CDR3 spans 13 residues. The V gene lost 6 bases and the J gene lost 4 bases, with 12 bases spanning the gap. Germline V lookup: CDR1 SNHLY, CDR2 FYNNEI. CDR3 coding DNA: TGTGCCAGCAGCGGGGGCCTGCTCTATGGCTACACCTTC. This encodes CASSGGLLYGYTF.

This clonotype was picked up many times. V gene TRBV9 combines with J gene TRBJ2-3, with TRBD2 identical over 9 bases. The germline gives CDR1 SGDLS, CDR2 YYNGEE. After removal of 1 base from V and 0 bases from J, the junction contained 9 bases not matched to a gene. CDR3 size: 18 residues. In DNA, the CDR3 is TGTGCCAGCAGCGTAAGGATGGTGGCGGGGGGGAGCACAGATACGCAGTATTTT. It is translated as CASSVRMVAGGSTDTQYF.

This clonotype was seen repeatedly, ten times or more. CDR3 in DNA: TGTGCCAGCAGCTGGCGGGACAGGCGCACCGGGGAGCTGTTTTTT. This gives the protein CASSWRDRRTGELFF. This chain connects TRBV28 to TRBJ2-2; 8 positions match TRBD1. V lost 6 bases and J lost 4; bases outside the gene matches: 7. The CDR3 spans 15 residues. In germline, CDR1 is MDHEN, CDR2 SYDVKM.

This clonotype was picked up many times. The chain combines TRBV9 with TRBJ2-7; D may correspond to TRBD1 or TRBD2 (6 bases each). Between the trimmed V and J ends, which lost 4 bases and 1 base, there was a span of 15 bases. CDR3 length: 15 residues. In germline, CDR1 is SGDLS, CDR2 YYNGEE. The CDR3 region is CASSLQGGSSYEQYF. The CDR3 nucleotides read TGTGCCAGCAGCCTCCAAGGGGGGTCTTCCTACGAGCAGTACTTC. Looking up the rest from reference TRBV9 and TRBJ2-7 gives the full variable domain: DSGVTQTPKHLITATGQRVTLRCSPRSGDLSVYWYQQSLDQGLQFLIQYYNGEERAKGNILERFSAQQFPDLHSELNLSSLELGDSALYFCASSLQGGSSYEQYFGPGTRLTVT.

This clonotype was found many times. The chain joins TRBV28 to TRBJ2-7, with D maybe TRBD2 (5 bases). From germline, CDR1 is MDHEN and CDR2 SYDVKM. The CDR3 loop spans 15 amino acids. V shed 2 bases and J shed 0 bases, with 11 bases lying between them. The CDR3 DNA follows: TGTGCCAGCAGTTTAGGCCACACTAGCTCCTACGAGCAGTACTTC. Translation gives CASSLGHTSSYEQYF.

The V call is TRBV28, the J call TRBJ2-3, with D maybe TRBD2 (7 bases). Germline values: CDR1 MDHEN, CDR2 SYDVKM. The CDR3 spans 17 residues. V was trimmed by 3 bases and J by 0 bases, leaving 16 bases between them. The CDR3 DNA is TGTGCCAGCAGTTTGGGGGCTAGCGGAACTAGCACAGATACGCAGTATTTT. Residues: CASSLGASGTSTDTQYF.

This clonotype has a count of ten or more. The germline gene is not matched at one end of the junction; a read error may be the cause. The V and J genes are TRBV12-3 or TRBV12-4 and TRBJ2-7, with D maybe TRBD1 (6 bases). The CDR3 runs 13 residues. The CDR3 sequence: CASSLGRGYEQYF. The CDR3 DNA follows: TGTGCCAGCAGCTTAGGTAGGGGGTACGAGCAGTACTTC.